Reported below is one T cell receptor (beta chain). The sample belongs to a study of T cell changes during pregnancy in multiple sclerosis. Method: immunoSEQ multiplex PCR; TCRdb's copy keeps in-frame clones and lacks some. The sample carries 65,000 to 90,000 clones, over 90% recorded once. The sequences come from CD4+ T cells from peripheral blood mononuclear cells, collected after pregnancy. This clonotype was obtained from a female donor with multiple sclerosis, enrolled in a pregnancy study.

The CDR3 region has the DNA TGTGCCAGCAGCCGTTCGGGACTAGCGGGCACAGATACGCAGTATTTT. Translating gives CASSRSGLAGTDTQYF. The gene calls are TRBV5-4 and TRBJ2-3; TRBD2 aligns across 11 bases. The CDR3 consists of 16 residues. Germline CDR1 is SGHNT and CDR2 is YYREEE (reference sequence). After removal of 4 bases from V and 1 base from J, the junction contained 5 bases not matched to a gene.